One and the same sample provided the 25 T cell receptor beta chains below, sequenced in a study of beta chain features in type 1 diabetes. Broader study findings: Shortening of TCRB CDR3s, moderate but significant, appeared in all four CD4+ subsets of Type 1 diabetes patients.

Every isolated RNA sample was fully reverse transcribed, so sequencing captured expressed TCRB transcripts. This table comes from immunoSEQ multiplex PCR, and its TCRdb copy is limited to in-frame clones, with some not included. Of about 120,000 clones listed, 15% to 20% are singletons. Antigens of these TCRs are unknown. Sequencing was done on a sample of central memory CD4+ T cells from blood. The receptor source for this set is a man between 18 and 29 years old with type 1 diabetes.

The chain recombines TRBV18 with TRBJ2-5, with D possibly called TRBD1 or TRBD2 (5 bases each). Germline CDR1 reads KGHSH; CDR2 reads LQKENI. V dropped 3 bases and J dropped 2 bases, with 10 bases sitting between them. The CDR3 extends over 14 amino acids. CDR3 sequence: CASSPRDGQETQYF. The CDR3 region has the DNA TGTGCCAGCTCACCCCGGGACGGGCAAGAGACCCAGTACTTC.

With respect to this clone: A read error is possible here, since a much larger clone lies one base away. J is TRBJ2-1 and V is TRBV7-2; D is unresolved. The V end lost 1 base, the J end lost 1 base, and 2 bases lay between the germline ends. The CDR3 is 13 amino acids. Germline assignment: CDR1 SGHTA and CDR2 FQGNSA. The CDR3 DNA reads TGTGCCAGCAGCTTAGGGTCCTACAATGAGCAGTTCTTC. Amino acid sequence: CASSLGSYNEQFF.

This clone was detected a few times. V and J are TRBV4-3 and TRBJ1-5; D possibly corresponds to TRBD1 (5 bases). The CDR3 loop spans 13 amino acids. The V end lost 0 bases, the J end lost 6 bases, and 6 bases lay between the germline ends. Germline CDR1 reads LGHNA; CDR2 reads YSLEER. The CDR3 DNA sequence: TGCGCCAGCAGCCAAGAGGGGGGTCAGCCCCAGCATTTT. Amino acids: CASSQEGGQPQHF.

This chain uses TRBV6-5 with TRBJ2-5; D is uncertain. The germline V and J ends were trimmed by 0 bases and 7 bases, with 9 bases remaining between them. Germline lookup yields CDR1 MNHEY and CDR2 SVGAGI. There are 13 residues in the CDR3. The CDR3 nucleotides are TGTGCCAGCAGTTACTCTGATCGAATGACCCAGTACTTC. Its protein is CASSYSDRMTQYF.

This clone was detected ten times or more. The CDR3 is CAGGQGNIQYF. CDR3 nucleotides: TGTGCCGGAGGACAGGGAAACATTCAGTACTTC. The genes are TRBV2 and TRBJ2-4; 8 nucleotides match TRBD1. From germline, CDR1 is SNHLY and CDR2 FYNNEI. This CDR3 is built from 11 residues. V lost 11 bases and J lost 6; bases outside the gene matches: 3.

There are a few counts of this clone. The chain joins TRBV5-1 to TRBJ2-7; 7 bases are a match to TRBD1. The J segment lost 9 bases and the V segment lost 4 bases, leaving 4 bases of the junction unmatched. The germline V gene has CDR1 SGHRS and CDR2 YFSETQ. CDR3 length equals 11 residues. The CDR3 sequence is CASSARGRQYF. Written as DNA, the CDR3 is TGCGCCAGCAGCGCAAGGGGGCGGCAGTACTTC.

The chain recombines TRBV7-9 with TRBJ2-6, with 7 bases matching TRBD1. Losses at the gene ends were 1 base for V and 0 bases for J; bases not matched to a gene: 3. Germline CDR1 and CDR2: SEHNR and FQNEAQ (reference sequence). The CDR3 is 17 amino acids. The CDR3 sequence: CASSLVGQSSGANVLTF. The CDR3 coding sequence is TGTGCCAGCAGCTTAGTGGGACAGAGCTCTGGGGCCAACGTCCTGACTTTC.

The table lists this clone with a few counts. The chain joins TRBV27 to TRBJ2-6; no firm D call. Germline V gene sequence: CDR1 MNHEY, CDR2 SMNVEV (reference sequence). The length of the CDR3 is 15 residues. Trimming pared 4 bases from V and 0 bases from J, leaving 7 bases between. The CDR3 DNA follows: TGTGCCAGCAGTTCTCCCCCCTCTGGGGCCAACGTCCTGACTTTC. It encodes CASSSPPSGANVLTF.

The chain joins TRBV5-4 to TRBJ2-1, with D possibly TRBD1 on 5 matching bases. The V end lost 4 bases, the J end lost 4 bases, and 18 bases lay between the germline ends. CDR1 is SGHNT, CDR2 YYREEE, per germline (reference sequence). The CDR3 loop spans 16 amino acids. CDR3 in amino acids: CASSHTGLNPYNEQFF. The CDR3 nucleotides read TGTGCCAGCAGCCATACAGGCCTTAACCCTTACAATGAGCAGTTCTTC.

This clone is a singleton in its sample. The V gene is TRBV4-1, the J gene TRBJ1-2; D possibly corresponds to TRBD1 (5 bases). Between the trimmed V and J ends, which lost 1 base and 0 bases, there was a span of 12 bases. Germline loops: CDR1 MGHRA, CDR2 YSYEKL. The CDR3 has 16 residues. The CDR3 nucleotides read TGCGCCAGCAGCCAAGGTCTAGTGACAGCTAACTATGGCTACACCTTC. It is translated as CASSQGLVTANYGYTF.

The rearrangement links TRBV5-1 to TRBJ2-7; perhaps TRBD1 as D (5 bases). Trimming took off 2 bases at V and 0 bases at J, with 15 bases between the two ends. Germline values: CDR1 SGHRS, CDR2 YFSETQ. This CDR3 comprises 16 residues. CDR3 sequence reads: CASSFGQGVYSYEQYF. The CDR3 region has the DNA TGCGCCAGCAGCTTCGGGCAGGGCGTGTACTCCTACGAGCAGTACTTC.

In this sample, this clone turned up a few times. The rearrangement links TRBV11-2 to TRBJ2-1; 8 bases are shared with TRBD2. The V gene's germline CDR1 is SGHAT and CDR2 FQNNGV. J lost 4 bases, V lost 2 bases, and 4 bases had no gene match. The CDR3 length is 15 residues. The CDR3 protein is CASSLQLAVYNEQFF. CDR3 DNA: TGTGCCAGCAGCTTACAACTAGCGGTTTACAATGAGCAGTTCTTC.

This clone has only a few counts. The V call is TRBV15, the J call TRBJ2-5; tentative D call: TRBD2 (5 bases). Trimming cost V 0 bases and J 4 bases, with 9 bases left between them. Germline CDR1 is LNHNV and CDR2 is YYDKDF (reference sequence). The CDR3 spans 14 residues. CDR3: CATSRERGLETQYF. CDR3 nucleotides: TGTGCCACCAGCAGAGAACGGGGTTTAGAGACCCAGTACTTC.

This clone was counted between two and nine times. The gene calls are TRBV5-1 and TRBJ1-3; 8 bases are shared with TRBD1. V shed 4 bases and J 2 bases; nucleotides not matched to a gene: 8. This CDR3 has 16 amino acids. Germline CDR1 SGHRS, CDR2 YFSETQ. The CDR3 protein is CASSRPGGSTGNTIYF. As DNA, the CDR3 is TGCGCCAGCAGCCGACCAGGGGGCTCGACTGGAAACACCATATATTTT.

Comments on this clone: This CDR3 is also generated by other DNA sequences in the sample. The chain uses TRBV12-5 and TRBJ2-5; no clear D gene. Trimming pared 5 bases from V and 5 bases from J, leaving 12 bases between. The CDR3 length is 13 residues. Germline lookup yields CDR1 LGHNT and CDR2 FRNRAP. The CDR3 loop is CASGASGEETQYF. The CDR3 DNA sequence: TGTGCTAGTGGTGCTTCCGGTGAGGAGACCCAGTACTTC.

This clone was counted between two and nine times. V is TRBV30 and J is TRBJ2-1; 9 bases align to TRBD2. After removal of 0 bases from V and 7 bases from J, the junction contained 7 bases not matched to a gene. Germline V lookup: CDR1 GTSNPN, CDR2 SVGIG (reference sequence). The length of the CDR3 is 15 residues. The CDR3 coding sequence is TGTGCCTGGAGTGTAGGCGGGGCGGGAGGGAATGAGCAGTTCTTC. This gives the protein CAWSVGGAGGNEQFF.

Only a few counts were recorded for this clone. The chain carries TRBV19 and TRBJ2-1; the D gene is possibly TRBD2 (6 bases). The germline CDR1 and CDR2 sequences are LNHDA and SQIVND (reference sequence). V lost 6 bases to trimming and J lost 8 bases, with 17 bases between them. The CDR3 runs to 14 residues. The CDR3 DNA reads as TGTGCCAGTAGGGGGGGAGTAGCCAGGCATGAGCAGTTCTTC. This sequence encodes CASRGGVARHEQFF.

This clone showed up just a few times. The CDR3 bases are TGCGCCAGCAGCTTGACCGGGACCGTGAACACCGGGGAGCTGTTTTTT. Translating gives CASSLTGTVNTGELFF. The V call is TRBV5-1, the J call TRBJ2-2; the D call may be TRBD1 or TRBD2 (5 bases each). Germline V lookup: CDR1 SGHRS, CDR2 YFSETQ. V lost 1 base to trimming and J lost 1 base, with 11 bases between them. The CDR3 covers 16 residues.

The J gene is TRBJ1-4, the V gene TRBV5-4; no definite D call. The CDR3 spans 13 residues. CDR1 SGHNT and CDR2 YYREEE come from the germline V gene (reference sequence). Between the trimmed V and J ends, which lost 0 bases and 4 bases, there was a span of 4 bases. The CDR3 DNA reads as TGTGCCAGCAGCTTGGGGCTTAATGAAAAACTGTTTTTT. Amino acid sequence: CASSLGLNEKLFF.

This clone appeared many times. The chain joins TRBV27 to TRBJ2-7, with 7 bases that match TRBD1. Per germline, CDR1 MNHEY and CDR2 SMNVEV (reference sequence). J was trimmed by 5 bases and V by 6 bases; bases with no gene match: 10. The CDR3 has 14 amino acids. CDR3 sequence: CASSLQQGKDEQYF. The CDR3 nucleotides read TGTGCCAGCAGCCTGCAACAGGGGAAGGACGAGCAGTACTTC.

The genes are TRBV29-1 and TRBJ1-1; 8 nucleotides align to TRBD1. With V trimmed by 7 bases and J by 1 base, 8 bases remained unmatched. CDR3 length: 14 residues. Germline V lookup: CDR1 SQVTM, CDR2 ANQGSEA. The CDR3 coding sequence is TGCAGCGGCTCCTCAGGGGGCGGGAACACTGAAGCTTTCTTT. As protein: CSGSSGGGNTEAFF.

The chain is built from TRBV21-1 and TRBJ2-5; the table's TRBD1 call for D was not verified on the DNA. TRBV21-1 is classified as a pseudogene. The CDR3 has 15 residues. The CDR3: CASSKETGEQETQYF. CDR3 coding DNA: TGTGCCAGCAGCAAAGAAACAGGGGAGCAAGAGACCCAGTACTTC.

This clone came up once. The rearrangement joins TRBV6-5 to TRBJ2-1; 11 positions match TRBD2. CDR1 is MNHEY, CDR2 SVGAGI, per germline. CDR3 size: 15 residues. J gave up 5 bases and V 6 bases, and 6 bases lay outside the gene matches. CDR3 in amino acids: CASSSTSGGHNEQFF. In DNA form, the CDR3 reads TGTGCCAGCAGCTCCACTAGCGGGGGCCACAATGAGCAGTTCTTC.

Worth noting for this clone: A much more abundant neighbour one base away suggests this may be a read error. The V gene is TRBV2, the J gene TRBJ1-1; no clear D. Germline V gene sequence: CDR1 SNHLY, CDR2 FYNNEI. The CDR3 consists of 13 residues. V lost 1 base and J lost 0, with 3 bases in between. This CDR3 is CASSEGVNTEAFF. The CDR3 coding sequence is TGTGCCAGCAGTGAAGGGGTGAACACTGAAGCTTTCTTT.

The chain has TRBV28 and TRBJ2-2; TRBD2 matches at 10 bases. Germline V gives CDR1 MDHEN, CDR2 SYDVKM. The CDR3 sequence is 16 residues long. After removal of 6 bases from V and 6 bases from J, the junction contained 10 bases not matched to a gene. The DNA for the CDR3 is TGTGCCAGCAGGCTCCCCCTAGCGGGAGTTCCCGGGGAGCTGTTTTTT. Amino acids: CASRLPLAGVPGELFF.